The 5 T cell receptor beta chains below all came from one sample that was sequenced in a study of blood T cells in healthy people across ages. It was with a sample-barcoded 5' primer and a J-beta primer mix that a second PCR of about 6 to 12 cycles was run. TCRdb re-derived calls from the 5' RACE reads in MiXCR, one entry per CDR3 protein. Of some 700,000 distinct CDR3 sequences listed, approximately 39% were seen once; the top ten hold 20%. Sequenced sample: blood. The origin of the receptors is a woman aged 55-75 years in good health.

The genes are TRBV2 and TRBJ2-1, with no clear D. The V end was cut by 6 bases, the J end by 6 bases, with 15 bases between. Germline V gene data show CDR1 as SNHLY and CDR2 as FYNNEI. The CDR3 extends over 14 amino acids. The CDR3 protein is CASSIRRSGNEQFF. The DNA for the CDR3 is TGTGCCAGCAGCATTCGGCGATCAGGCAATGAGCAGTTCTTC. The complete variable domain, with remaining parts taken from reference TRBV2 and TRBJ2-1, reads EPEVTQTPSHQVTQMGQEVILRCVPISNHLYFYWYRQILGQKVEFLVSFYNNEISEKSEIFDDQFSVERPDGSNFTLKIRSTKLEDSAMYFCASSIRRSGNEQFFGPGTRLTVL.

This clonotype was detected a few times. CDR3 sequence reads: CASSPTGLAGLTDTQYF. DNA for the CDR3: TGTGCCAGCAGCCCCACGGGACTAGCGGGACTCACAGATACGCAGTATTTT. V is TRBV7-2 and J is TRBJ2-3; 13 nucleotides align to TRBD2. The CDR3 is 17 residues long. CDR1 is SGHTA and CDR2 is FQGNSA in the germline V gene. V shed 5 bases and J 2 bases; nucleotides not matched to a gene: 7. Supplemented by reference TRBV7-2 and TRBJ2-3, the full variable domain reads GAGVSQSPSNKVTEKGKDVELRCDPISGHTALYWYRQSLGQGLEFLIYFQGNSAPDKSGLPSDRFSAERTGGSVSTLTIQRTQQEDSAVYLCASSPTGLAGLTDTQYFGPGTRLTVL.

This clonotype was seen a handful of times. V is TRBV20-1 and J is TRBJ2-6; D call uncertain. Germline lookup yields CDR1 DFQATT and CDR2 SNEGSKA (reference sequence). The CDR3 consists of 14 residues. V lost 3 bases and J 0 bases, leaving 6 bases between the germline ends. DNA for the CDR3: TGCAGTGCTAGTCCCGTCTCTGGGGCCAACGTCCTGACTTTC. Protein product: CSASPVSGANVLTF.

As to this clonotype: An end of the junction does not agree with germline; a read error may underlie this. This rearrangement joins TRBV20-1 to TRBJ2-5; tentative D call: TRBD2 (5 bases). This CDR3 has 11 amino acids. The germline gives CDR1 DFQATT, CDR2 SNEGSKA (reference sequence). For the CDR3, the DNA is TGCAGTACTAGAGAAGAAGAGACCCAGTACTTC. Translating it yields CSTREEETQYF.

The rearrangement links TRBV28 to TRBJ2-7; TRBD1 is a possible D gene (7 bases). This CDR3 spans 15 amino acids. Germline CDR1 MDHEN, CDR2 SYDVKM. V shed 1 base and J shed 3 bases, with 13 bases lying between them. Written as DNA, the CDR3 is TGTGCCAGCAGTTTATTCTCAGGGGGACTCTACGAGCAGTACTTC. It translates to CASSLFSGGLYEQYF.